The clone carrying this T cell receptor (beta chain) was recorded a few times. The PCR employed 60 Vbeta primers together with 13 Jbeta primers. Sequencing used immunoSEQ multiplex PCR; TCRdb keeps in-frame clones, though not all of them. The sample holds 130,000 or so clones; roughly 9.6% are singletons and the top ten take about 6.7%. The length of the CDR3 is 15 residues. CDR1 and CDR2 from the germline V gene are MNHNS and SASEGT. Trimming removed 0 bases at V and 0 bases at J, with 8 bases between. The sample originates from a study of cytomegalovirus exposure and HLA in healthy donors. This TCR came from a woman between 35 and 50 years old in good health and CMV-seropositive. Specimen: PBMCs. The chain has TRBV6-1 and TRBJ1-1, with unresolved D. CDR3 bases: TGTGCCAGCAGTGAAGCGACGGGAATGAACACTGAAGCTTTCTTT. Translated: CASSEATGMNTEAFF.